This TCR beta chain was identified during a study of T cells in Graves' hyperthyroidism and ophthalmopathy. CDR3 size: 13 residues. Trimming stripped 3 bases from V and 9 bases from J, with 9 bases between. Per germline, CDR1 LNHNV and CDR2 YYDKDF (reference sequence). The study's findings and limits: The model anticipated ophthalmopathy a median around six months pre-onset.

A word on this clonotype: Its matching antigen is unknown.

Stability of Graves' hyperthyroidism was defined as absent ophthalmopathy progression within 18 months. Disease duration under 2 months; hyperthyroidism patients were aged 18 to 65. Amplified TCR beta CDR3 regions derived from RNA transcripts. When the TCR CDR3 underwent first-round RT-PCR, the HTBI primer set was used. MiXCR was run by TCRdb on the multiplex PCR reads, yielding one entry per CDR3 protein. The repertoire consists of under 800,000 distinct CDR3 sequences, with about 14% occurring once and the leading ten covering 10%. This clonotype was obtained from a woman aged 18-29 years with Graves' hyperthyroidism. This chain connects TRBV15 to TRBJ1-6; D is undetermined. The sample comprised blood. The CDR3 loop reads CATSRTLGSPLHF. CDR3 DNA sequence: TGTGCCACCAGCAGGACCTTGGGTTCACCCCTCCACTTT. The whole variable domain, filled in from reference TRBV15 and TRBJ1-6, reads DAMVIQNPRYQVTQFGKPVTLSCSQTLNHNVMYWYQQKSSQAPKLLFHYYDKDFNNEADTPDNFQSRRPNTSFCFLDIRSPGLGDTAMYLCATSRTLGSPLHFGNGTRLTVT.